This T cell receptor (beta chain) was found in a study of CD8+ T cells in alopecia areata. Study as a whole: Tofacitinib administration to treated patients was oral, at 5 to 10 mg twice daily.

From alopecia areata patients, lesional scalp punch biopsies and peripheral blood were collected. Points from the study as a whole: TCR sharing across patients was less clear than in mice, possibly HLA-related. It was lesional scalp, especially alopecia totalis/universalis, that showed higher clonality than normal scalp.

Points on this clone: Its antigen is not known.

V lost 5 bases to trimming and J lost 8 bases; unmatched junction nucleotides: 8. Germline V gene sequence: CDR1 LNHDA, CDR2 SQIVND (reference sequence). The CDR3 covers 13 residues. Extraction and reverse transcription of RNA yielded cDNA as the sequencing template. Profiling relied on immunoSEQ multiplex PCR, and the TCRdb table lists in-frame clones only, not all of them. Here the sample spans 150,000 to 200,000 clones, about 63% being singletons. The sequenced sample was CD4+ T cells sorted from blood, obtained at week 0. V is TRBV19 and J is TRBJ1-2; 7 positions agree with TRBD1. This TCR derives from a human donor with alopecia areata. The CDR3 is CASSRGDSSGYTF. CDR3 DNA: TGTGCCAGTAGTCGGGGGGACAGTTCGGGCTACACCTTC.